Presented here are 8 T cell receptor beta chains from one specimen sequenced in a study of T-cell reconstitution after alpha-beta-depleted transplantation in children. Unique molecular identifiers were used to barcode this TCRbeta library. In TCRdb, the PCR reads were re-called with MiXCR into one record per CDR3 protein. The table includes 200,000 to 250,000 distinct CDR3 sequences, under 13% detected once. Sequenced here: PBMCs, sampled before TCRalphabeta/CD19-depleted stem cell transplant. All receptors derive from a child less than two years old with acute myeloid leukemia, due to receive a stem cell transplant.

The J gene is TRBJ2-7, the V gene TRBV20-1; D is undetermined. CDR3 length: 15 amino acids. Germline CDR1 DFQATT, CDR2 SNEGSKA (reference sequence). Trimming cost V 3 bases and J 2 bases, with 17 bases left between them. The CDR3 is CSASLPGHSPYEQYF. CDR3 nucleotide sequence: TGCAGTGCTAGCTTACCGGGCCATTCTCCCTACGAGCAGTACTTC.

This clonotype was counted many times. The chain is built from TRBV6-1 and TRBJ2-3; the D is unclear. CDR3 length: 13 amino acids. Trimming took 3 bases from V and 9 from J, leaving 13 bases between them. CDR1 is MNHNS and CDR2 is SASEGT in the germline V gene. CDR3 DNA sequence: TGTGCCAGCAGTGACCCAATACAGTCAACGCAGTATTTT. This translates into CASSDPIQSTQYF.

This clonotype was seen ten or more times. V and J are TRBV15 and TRBJ1-3, with TRBD1 as a possible D gene (5 bases). Germline values: CDR1 LNHNV, CDR2 YYDKDF (reference sequence). Trimming took off 5 bases at V and 1 base at J, with 12 bases between the two ends. The CDR3 is 15 amino acids. For the CDR3, the DNA is TGTGCCACCAGCGTAGACGGGGCTTCTGGAAACACCATATATTTT. This encodes CATSVDGASGNTIYF.

The sample holds many counts of this clonotype. J is TRBJ2-3 and V is TRBV5-1, with D unresolved. Looked up from germline, CDR1 is SGHRS and CDR2 is YFSETQ. The CDR3 sequence is 16 residues long. V was pared by 0 bases and J by 2 bases, with 13 bases between. The DNA for the CDR3 is TGCGCCAGCAGCTTGGAGGCTGGTCCCCCCACAGATACGCAGTATTTT. The encoded protein is CASSLEAGPPTDTQYF.

This clonotype has a count of ten or more. The gene calls are TRBV5-6 and TRBJ2-1; D may match TRBD1 or TRBD2 (6 bases each). CDR1 is SGHDT and CDR2 is YYEEEE in the germline V gene. This CDR3 is 15 amino acids long. The V gene lost 4 bases and the J gene lost 7 bases, with 18 bases spanning the gap. CDR3 nucleotide sequence: TGTGCCAGCAGCCCTGGTTGGGGGGCGCGAAATGAGCAGTTCTTC. Its translation is CASSPGWGARNEQFF.

This clonotype has ten or more counts. The chain links TRBV27 to TRBJ1-1; no reliable D call. Trimming removed 0 bases at V and 3 bases at J, with 5 bases between. The CDR3 covers 13 residues. The germline V gene has CDR1 MNHEY and CDR2 SMNVEV (reference sequence). In DNA, the CDR3 is TGTGCCAGCAGTTTATCCTGGGACACTGAAGCTTTCTTT. It yields the protein CASSLSWDTEAFF.

J is TRBJ1-2 and V is TRBV2, with D possibly being TRBD1 (5 bases). CDR1 is SNHLY and CDR2 is FYNNEI in the germline V gene. CDR3 length: 13 amino acids. Trimming pared 0 bases from V and 6 bases from J, leaving 8 bases between. The CDR3 sequence: CASSEAARDGYTF. The CDR3 DNA reads as TGTGCCAGCAGTGAAGCGGCCAGGGATGGCTACACCTTC.

This clonotype was seen ten or more times. This chain joins TRBV10-3 and TRBJ2-3, with a possible D match to TRBD2 (6 bases). Trimming left V 7 bases short and J 0 bases short, with 8 bases between. The germline V gene encodes CDR1 ENHRY and CDR2 SYGVKD. This CDR3 has 13 amino acids. Here the CDR3 DNA reads TGTGCCATCATGGGGGGTAGCACAGATACGCAGTATTTT. It yields the protein CAIMGGSTDTQYF.